Below, one T cell receptor (beta chain) is given with its context. Its antigen is not known. This sample was included in a study of CD8 T cells in Susac syndrome. Study-wide results and limits: The TCR sequencing and HLA analysis in the study involved a relatively small number of individuals, as the study acknowledged.

TCR beta sequencing covered blood CD8+ and CD4+ T cells. The multiple sclerosis controls were treatment-naive patients affected by stable or active relapsing-remitting disease. The germline V and J ends were trimmed by 9 bases and 3 bases, with 11 bases remaining between them. The CDR3 runs 13 residues. Germline CDR1 MNHEY, CDR2 SMNVEV (reference sequence). The RNA input was 0.5 to 1 ug, and it was reverse transcribed with random hexamers. Amplification of TCR beta CDR3 used immunoSEQ multiplex PCR across 54 Vbeta and 13 Jbeta. TCRdb ran MiXCR on the immunoSEQ multiplex PCR reads and lists one entry per CDR3 protein. The sample has some 130,000 distinct CDR3 sequences; about 90% are singletons.

The sequencing sample was made of CD8+ T cells from PBMCs. The chain links TRBV27 to TRBJ2-2; D uncertain. The receptor's source is a human donor with multiple sclerosis. CDR3 in DNA: TGTGCCAGTGAAAGTAAGGACACCGGGGAGCTGTTTTTT. Amino acids: CASESKDTGELFF.